Each of the 30 T cell receptor beta chains below was sequenced from the same sample in a study of T cells in Graves' hyperthyroidism and ophthalmopathy (dated by TCRdb to the late 2010s). Libraries came from multiplex PCR. The instrument was an Illumina HiSeq 2000. Amplification of TCR beta CDR3 regions was carried out from RNA transcripts. For the first round of RT-PCR on the TCR CDR3, the HTBI primer set was used together with the Qiagen OneStep RT-PCR kit. The public sequencing data were trimmed at Q25 with fastp and processed into clonotypes with MiXCR by TCRdb, which kept only in-frame beta chains. Every CDR3 protein is listed once, alongside the most common genes and DNA of its rows. For this sample the table gives hundreds of thousands of distinct CDR3 sequences, of which roughly 14% were detected only once. The top ten clones comprise 3.5% to 4.5% of the sample. Sequenced: blood. These receptor sequences come from a woman aged 35 to 49 with Graves' ophthalmopathy.

This clonotype has a count of ten or more. J is TRBJ2-7 and V is TRBV6-5; no clear D gene. Germline CDR1 reads MNHEY; CDR2 reads SVGAGI. The CDR3 loop spans 13 amino acids. With 5 bases removed from V and 3 bases from J, the gap between germline ends came to 11 bases. The CDR3 DNA reads TGTGCCAGCAGTCACCCGAGTGACTACGAGCAGTACTTC. This encodes CASSHPSDYEQYF.

The sample holds many counts of this clonotype. This chain's CDR3 is CASSAGTANQPQHF. CDR3 nucleotides: TGTGCCAGCAGTGCTGGGACGGCCAATCAGCCCCAGCATTTT. This sequence joins TRBV2 and TRBJ1-5, with D possibly TRBD1 on 5 matching bases. The germline V gene encodes CDR1 SNHLY and CDR2 FYNNEI. This CDR3 comprises 14 residues. Trimming took off 4 bases at V and 3 bases at J, with 10 bases between the two ends. The full variable domain, with the rest looked up from reference TRBV2 and TRBJ1-5, is EPEVTQTPSHQVTQMGQEVILRCVPISNHLYFYWYRQILGQKVEFLVSFYNNEISEKSEIFDDQFSVERPDGSNFTLKIRSTKLEDSAMYFCASSAGTANQPQHFGDGTRLSIL.

This clonotype occurred many times. The chain employs TRBV20-1 and TRBJ2-5; tentative D call: TRBD1 (5 bases). CDR3 length: 15 residues. V gave up 0 bases and J gave up 2 bases, with 13 bases separating them. CDR1 is DFQATT, CDR2 SNEGSKA, per germline (reference sequence). CDR3 nucleotides: TGCAGTGCTAGAGATCGTCAGGGCCCACAAGAGACCCAGTACTTC. Its protein is CSARDRQGPQETQYF.

Only a few counts were recorded for this clonotype. The rearrangement joins TRBV5-1 to TRBJ2-5; D is undetermined. In germline, CDR1 is SGHRS, CDR2 YFSETQ. V was shortened by 0 bases and J by 1 base, with 10 bases between the two germline ends. The CDR3 has 15 amino acids. CDR3 region: CASSLGRRPQETQYF. CDR3 DNA: TGCGCCAGCAGCTTGGGGAGACGCCCCCAAGAGACCCAGTACTTC.

There are many counts of this clonotype. CDR3 residues: CASNPIVPSNQPQHF. DNA for the CDR3: TGTGCCAGCAACCCGATCGTTCCTAGCAATCAGCCCCAGCATTTT. The V and J genes are TRBV6-5 and TRBJ1-5; D is unresolved. Trimming removed 7 bases from V and 0 bases from J, with 13 bases in between. The CDR3 has 15 amino acids. The germline gives CDR1 MNHEY, CDR2 SVGAGI.

This chain joins TRBV5-1 and TRBJ1-1; D may be TRBD1 (5 bases). This CDR3 contains 15 residues. Trimming removed 5 bases from V and 4 bases from J, with 18 bases in between. Germline V lookup: CDR1 SGHRS, CDR2 YFSETQ. The DNA of the CDR3 is TGCGCCAGCAGATTAAGCGGGACCTGGGGCACTGAAGCTTTCTTT. It translates to CASRLSGTWGTEAFF.

This clonotype was seen many times. V gene TRBV7-8 combines with J gene TRBJ2-5, with D hard to call. The CDR3 extends over 12 amino acids. Germline loops: CDR1 SGHVS, CDR2 FQNEAQ. V lost 5 bases to trimming and J lost 5 bases, with 9 bases between them. The CDR3 DNA sequence: TGTGCCAGCAGCATGGGTCCGGAGACCCAGTACTTC. Its translation: CASSMGPETQYF.

This clonotype was recorded many times. This chain uses TRBV15 with TRBJ1-1; the D gene is possibly TRBD1 (5 bases). The CDR3 sequence is 17 residues long. V was pared by 2 bases and J by 3 bases, with 19 bases between. The germline V gene has CDR1 LNHNV and CDR2 YYDKDF (reference sequence). CDR3 loop: CATSRPNIAGLDTEAFF. The CDR3 coding sequence is TGTGCCACCAGCAGACCGAATATTGCAGGGTTGGACACTGAAGCTTTCTTT.

This clonotype was detected ten times or more. V gene TRBV27 combines with J gene TRBJ2-7; D call uncertain. Germline V gene sequence: CDR1 MNHEY, CDR2 SMNVEV (reference sequence). The CDR3 loop spans 14 amino acids. V lost 0 bases to trimming and J lost 0 bases, with 6 bases between them. The CDR3 loop is CASSLSWSSYEQYF. The CDR3 nucleotides read TGTGCCAGCAGTTTATCGTGGAGCTCCTACGAGCAGTACTTC.

This clonotype was counted between two and nine times. V gene TRBV4-3 combines with J gene TRBJ1-1; D perhaps matches TRBD1 (6 bases). Trimming took off 0 bases at V and 6 bases at J, with 20 bases between the two ends. This CDR3 has 17 residues. Germline V gene lookup returns CDR1 LGHNA and CDR2 YSLEER. The CDR3 here is CASSQDPPPAGTPEAFF. CDR3 sequence (DNA): TGCGCCAGCAGCCAAGATCCCCCTCCTGCCGGGACACCTGAAGCTTTCTTT.

This clonotype was seen at least ten times. V and J are TRBV6-2 or TRBV6-3 and TRBJ2-7, with 9 nucleotides matching TRBD1. The CDR3 has 16 residues. Germline lookup yields CDR1 MNHEY and CDR2 SVGEGT. Trimming took 2 bases from V and 4 from J; bases not matched to a gene: 9. CDR3 sequence reads: CASSYPKDRGRYEQYF. Written as DNA, the CDR3 is TGTGCCAGCAGTTACCCTAAGGACAGGGGAAGATACGAGCAGTACTTC.

This clonotype was seen ten or more times. V usage is TRBV28 and J usage is TRBJ2-7; 8 positions match TRBD1. The CDR3 runs 14 residues. Per the germline V gene, CDR1 is MDHEN and CDR2 is SYDVKM. Trimming cost V 6 bases and J 0 bases; bases outside gene matches: 4. The CDR3 sequence: CASRETGGSYEQYF. Written as DNA, the CDR3 is TGTGCCAGCAGGGAAACAGGGGGCTCCTACGAGCAGTACTTC.

This chain uses TRBV20-1 with TRBJ2-7, with D perhaps TRBD1 (6 bases). V lost 0 bases, J lost 2 bases, and 26 bases lay in between. The CDR3 runs 19 residues. Germline V lookup: CDR1 DFQATT, CDR2 SNEGSKA (reference sequence). The CDR3 is CSAREDRPTTEDDPYEQYF. CDR3 DNA sequence: TGCAGTGCTAGAGAAGACAGGCCAACCACCGAAGATGACCCCTACGAGCAGTACTTC.

The rearrangement joins TRBV30 to TRBJ2-5; tentatively, D is TRBD1 (6 bases). Trimming pared 1 base from V and 7 bases from J, leaving 28 bases between. The CDR3 loop spans 18 amino acids. Germline CDR1 is GTSNPN and CDR2 is SVGIG (reference sequence). The CDR3 coding sequence is TGTGCCTGGAGTGCCCCTCCCAGGGGCGGCTCCCCGACGGGGACCCAGTACTTC. Amino acids: CAWSAPPRGGSPTGTQYF.

There are many counts of this clonotype. The chain employs TRBV18 and TRBJ1-1; D gene ambiguous. The CDR3 loop spans 14 amino acids. The ends were cut back, 2 bases at V and 5 bases at J, with 12 bases in the middle. Germline assignment: CDR1 KGHSH and CDR2 LQKENI. The DNA for the CDR3 is TGTGCCAGCTCACCATCTAGGCCAGCAACTGAAGCTTTCTTT. It encodes CASSPSRPATEAFF.

This clonotype was picked up many times. The rearrangement joins TRBV7-2 to TRBJ2-7, with unresolved D. Germline V gene data show CDR1 as SGHTA and CDR2 as FQGNSA. The CDR3 consists of 15 residues. Deletions cut 3 bases from V and 3 bases from J, with 15 bases between. The CDR3 nucleotides read TGTGCCAGCAGCTTGGGCGGTGGCAGAAACTACGAGCAGTACTTC. Protein: CASSLGGGRNYEQYF.

This rearrangement joins TRBV15 to TRBJ2-4; tentative D call: TRBD2 (6 bases). Looked up from germline, CDR1 is LNHNV and CDR2 is YYDKDF (reference sequence). The CDR3 consists of 16 residues. The V and J ends lost 1 base and 0 bases respectively, with 10 bases between them. The DNA of the CDR3 is TGTGCCACCAGCAGAGTGGGGGGATTAGCCAAAAACATTCAGTACTTC. Protein sequence: CATSRVGGLAKNIQYF.

This clonotype has ten or more counts. The chain carries TRBV5-1 and TRBJ2-2; D is ambiguous. CDR3 length equals 14 residues. V was clipped by 0 bases and J by 8 bases, with 11 bases between them. Germline CDR1 SGHRS, CDR2 YFSETQ. The CDR3 DNA is TGCGCCAGCAGCTTGGGGGCCTACCCGGGGGAGCTGTTTTTT. It is translated as CASSLGAYPGELFF.

This clonotype occurred many times. This rearrangement joins TRBV7-9 to TRBJ2-7; 7 bases match TRBD1. V shed 5 bases and J 1 base; nucleotides not matched to a gene: 14. The CDR3 has 17 residues. Per germline, CDR1 SEHNR and CDR2 FQNEAQ (reference sequence). The CDR3 is CASSHGPPPGQSYEQYF. CDR3 bases: TGTGCCAGCAGCCATGGGCCCCCTCCGGGACAGTCCTACGAGCAGTACTTC.

The chain recombines TRBV6-1 with TRBJ2-7, with D hard to call. V lost 6 bases and J lost 5, with 14 bases in between. The CDR3 is made up of 13 amino acids. The V gene's germline CDR1 is MNHNS and CDR2 SASEGT. The CDR3 is CASRPWSSDEQYF. DNA of the CDR3: TGTGCCAGCAGGCCCTGGTCCTCAGACGAGCAGTACTTC.

This rearrangement joins TRBV20-1 to TRBJ1-2; D not resolved. The CDR3 totals 13 residues. The ends were cut back, 8 bases at V and 5 bases at J, with 18 bases in the middle. The germline V gene encodes CDR1 DFQATT and CDR2 SNEGSKA (reference sequence). Here the CDR3 reads CSSVLPFEYGYTF. CDR3 nucleotides: TGCAGTTCCGTCCTCCCGTTCGAGTATGGCTACACCTTC.

This clonotype showed up just a few times. The V gene is TRBV6-1, the J gene TRBJ2-2; TRBD1 might be the D (5 bases). Germline CDR1 reads MNHNS; CDR2 reads SASEGT. V was trimmed by 11 bases and J by 5 bases, leaving 12 bases between them. CDR3 length equals 12 residues. For the CDR3, the DNA is TGTGCCGGGGCAAGGAGTACCGGGGAGCTGTTTTTT. It is translated as CAGARSTGELFF.

This clonotype was detected ten times or more. This chain joins TRBV6-5 and TRBJ2-4; D ambiguous. The germline V gene has CDR1 MNHEY and CDR2 SVGAGI. This CDR3 has 16 residues. V lost 0 bases, J lost 1 base, and 10 bases lay in between. The CDR3 here is CASSYSTGAAKNIQYF. CDR3 DNA: TGTGCCAGCAGTTACTCGACGGGTGCGGCCAAAAACATTCAGTACTTC.

This clonotype was counted ten times or more. This sequence joins TRBV7-9 and TRBJ2-5; D possibly uses TRBD1 or TRBD2 (5 bases each). Germline assignment: CDR1 SEHNR and CDR2 FQNEAQ (reference sequence). V was cut by 4 bases and J by 4 bases, with 13 bases left in between. The CDR3 loop spans 14 amino acids. The CDR3 DNA reads as TGTGCCAGCAGCTCGCAAGAGAGGGGAGAGACCCAGTACTTC. Translated, it gives CASSSQERGETQYF.

This clonotype has more than one count but fewer than ten. This sequence joins TRBV7-2 and TRBJ1-3; D not resolved. The germline V and J ends were trimmed by 1 base and 0 bases, with 7 bases remaining between them. The CDR3 sequence is 15 residues long. In germline, CDR1 is SGHTA, CDR2 FQGNSA. The DNA for the CDR3 is TGTGCCAGCAGCTTAGGGCTGAGCTCTGGAAACACCATATATTTT. Translated: CASSLGLSSGNTIYF.

A note on this clonotype: A single base separates this from a much larger clone, so it may be a read error. The chain recombines TRBV19 with TRBJ1-5, with 9 bases identical to TRBD1. The germline V gene has CDR1 LNHDA and CDR2 SQIVND (reference sequence). The CDR3 is 17 amino acids. The DNA for the CDR3 is TGTGCCAGTAGTGCCCGGGACAGGGCAACGAGCAATCGGCCCCAGCATTTT. It is translated as CASSARDRATSNRPQHF.

This rearrangement joins TRBV28 to TRBJ2-7; a possible D gene is TRBD1 (5 bases). V was pared by 5 bases and J by 1 base, with 15 bases between. The CDR3 has 15 residues. Germline CDR1 MDHEN, CDR2 SYDVKM. DNA for the CDR3: TGTGCCAGCAGTACCACGAGGACACCGTCCTACGAGCAGTACTTC. It specifies CASSTTRTPSYEQYF.

This clonotype was seen at least ten times. The rearrangement joins TRBV9 to TRBJ1-2, with D hard to call. V was clipped by 3 bases and J by 6 bases, with 12 bases between them. CDR3 length: 13 residues. The germline V gene has CDR1 SGDLS and CDR2 YYNGEE. In nucleotides, the CDR3 is TGTGCCAGCAGCGCCGGGCCCGCGGATGGCTACACCTTC. Translated, it gives CASSAGPADGYTF.

This clonotype was seen at least ten times. The J gene is TRBJ2-7, the V gene TRBV10-2; 10 nucleotides align to TRBD2. The CDR3 runs to 17 residues. Looked up from germline, CDR1 is WSHSY and CDR2 is SAAADI. V was clipped by 2 bases and J by 6 bases; unmatched bases: 13. For the CDR3, the DNA is TGCGCCAGCAGTGAGAGTAGTGGGCTAGCGGGAGCCGGCGAGCAGTACTTC. It translates to CASSESSGLAGAGEQYF.

A few counts support this clonotype. V and J are TRBV9 and TRBJ1-1; no reliable D call. Trimming took 3 bases from V and 4 from J, leaving 13 bases between them. The CDR3 totals 14 residues. CDR1 is SGDLS and CDR2 is YYNGEE in the germline V gene. The CDR3 loop is CASSGWWEGTEAFF. The CDR3 bases are TGTGCCAGCAGCGGATGGTGGGAGGGCACTGAAGCTTTCTTT.